This TCR beta chain came from a study of blood T cells in healthy people across ages. Study observations and caveats: It was held that diversity estimates obtained from one million T cells represented underestimates.

Together with a sample-barcoded 5' primer, a J-beta primer mix was included in a second PCR lasting roughly 6 to 12 cycles. All cDNA molecules were each tagged by a template-switch adaptor with 12 random nucleotides. TCRdb reprocessed the 5' RACE reads with MiXCR, giving one entry per CDR3 protein. The table records about a million distinct CDR3 sequences, 45% to 60% of them present only once. The authors isolated at least 6.5 million PBMCs per sample. Of note for this clonotype: Its specificity is unknown.

The CDR3 extends over 15 amino acids. From germline, CDR1 is LGHNA and CDR2 YNFKEQ. J gave up 11 bases and V 4 bases, and 14 bases lay outside the gene matches. Material: blood. The receptor was derived from a woman aged 60-75 years in good health. This chain links TRBV4-2 with TRBJ2-5, with TRBD2 matching 9 bases. CDR3: CASSPNSGSYNEQYF. Written as DNA, the CDR3 is TGTGCCAGCAGCCCTAATAGCGGGAGCTACAATGAGCAGTACTTC.